The text below deals with one T cell receptor beta chain. No antigen is known for it. This record comes from a study of OX40 agonist ivuxolimab in advanced cancers. The wider study: Ivuxolimab was administered intravenously to patients at 0.01 to 10 mg/kg every 2 weeks. Overall study findings and caveats: In CD8+ T cells, expanded clones were on average more numerous than in CD4+.

V was cut by 3 bases and J by 8 bases, with 16 bases left in between. The CDR3 extends over 13 amino acids. CDR1 and CDR2 from the germline V gene are GTSNPN and SVGIG (reference sequence). Sequencing was performed with immunoSEQ multiplex PCR; in TCRdb, only in-frame clones are kept and a portion is missing. Among 45,000 to 65,000 clones, 80% to 90% were seen once, and the ten largest hold around 6.7%. The sequenced sample was CD4+ or CD8+ T cells sorted from blood, obtained in a trial of the OX40 agonist ivuxolimab. This clonotype was sampled from an adult with an advanced solid tumor such as melanoma, head and neck, liver or kidney cancer. The rearrangement links TRBV30 to TRBJ1-2; D remains unclear. CDR3 in amino acids: CAWRPADLEGYTF. For the CDR3, the DNA is TGTGCCTGGAGACCCGCGGACCTAGAGGGCTACACCTTC. Drawing the rest from reference TRBV30 and TRBJ1-2, the complete variable domain is SQTIHQWPATLVQPVGSPLSLECTVEGTSNPNLYWYRQAAGRGLQLLFYSVGIGQISSEVPQNLSASRPQDRQFILSSKKLLLSDSGFYLCAWRPADLEGYTFGSGTRLTVV.